The present T cell receptor (beta chain) was sequenced within a study of blood T cell repertoires in COVID-19. Measured with immunoSEQ multiplex PCR; TCRdb has only the in-frame clones, and not every one. The data show 60,000 to 95,000 clones, about 88% seen once. V dropped 5 bases and J dropped 0 bases, with 11 bases sitting between them. The germline CDR1 and CDR2 sequences are MNHEY and SVGAGI. The CDR3 length is 14 residues. This clonotype was obtained from a woman of 80 years or more with active or convalescent COVID-19. The chain has TRBV6-5 and TRBJ2-7, with a possible D match to TRBD1 (5 bases). Sample: peripheral blood. The CDR3 DNA is TGTGCCAGCAGTCCCCGACAGAGCTCCTACGAGCAGTACTTC. Amino acid sequence: CASSPRQSSYEQYF.